A single sample gave rise to the 9 T cell receptor beta chains below, sequenced in a study of blood T cell repertoires in COVID-19. Profiling relied on immunoSEQ multiplex PCR, and the TCRdb table lists in-frame clones only, not all of them. This sample has under 15,000 clones; around 90% occur once, and the top ten carry around 20%. The specimen was peripheral blood. The source is a human donor with active COVID-19. The donor label of this sample is uncertain.

This chain uses TRBV7-2 with TRBJ2-7, with 9 bases aligning to TRBD2. The J segment lost 4 bases and the V segment lost 5 bases, leaving 3 bases of the junction unmatched. The CDR3 covers 13 residues. CDR1 is SGHTA, CDR2 FQGNSA, per germline. This CDR3 reads CASSATSGYEQYF. The CDR3 coding sequence is TGTGCCAGCAGCGCCACTAGCGGGTACGAGCAGTACTTC. The full variable domain, its missing parts supplied by reference TRBV7-2 and TRBJ2-7, is GAGVSQSPSNKVTEKGKDVELRCDPISGHTALYWYRQSLGQGLEFLIYFQGNSAPDKSGLPSDRFSAERTGGSVSTLTIQRTQQEDSAVYLCASSATSGYEQYFGPGTRLTVT.

The J gene is TRBJ2-1, the V gene TRBV6-4; TRBD1 matches at 8 bases. Trimming removed 2 bases from V and 8 bases from J; junction bases left unmatched: 2. The CDR3 runs 13 residues. Per the germline V gene, CDR1 is MRHNA and CDR2 is SNTAGT. The CDR3 region has the DNA TGTGCCAGCAGTGACGACAGGGGAGATGAGCAGTTCTTC. Its protein is CASSDDRGDEQFF.

The chain employs TRBV11-2 and TRBJ2-1, with D tentatively TRBD1 (7 bases). The CDR3 sequence is 14 residues long. Deletions cut 3 bases from V and 9 bases from J, with 15 bases between. CDR1 and CDR2 from the germline V gene are SGHAT and FQNNGV. CDR3 in amino acids: CASSLSEGAGEQFF. For the CDR3, the DNA is TGTGCCAGCAGCTTGTCGGAGGGGGCGGGTGAGCAGTTCTTC.

V is TRBV19 and J is TRBJ1-2, with D perhaps TRBD1 (5 bases). The CDR3 totals 14 residues. V dropped 7 bases and J dropped 0 bases, with 12 bases sitting between them. Germline V gene lookup returns CDR1 LNHDA and CDR2 SQIVND (reference sequence). For the CDR3, the DNA is TGTGCCAGTACTCAGGACACGACTAACTATGGCTACACCTTC. It specifies CASTQDTTNYGYTF.

The J gene is TRBJ1-1, the V gene TRBV9; D is undetermined. The CDR3 sequence is 13 residues long. Germline V lookup: CDR1 SGDLS, CDR2 YYNGEE. Trimming took off 4 bases at V and 0 bases at J, with 7 bases between the two ends. CDR3 nucleotide sequence: TGTGCCAGCAGCCCCAGGATGAACACTGAAGCTTTCTTT. Encoded protein: CASSPRMNTEAFF.

The chain links TRBV7-2 to TRBJ1-2; TRBD1 is a possible D gene (5 bases). V lost 5 bases and J lost 1, with 14 bases in between. The CDR3 is 15 residues long. The germline gives CDR1 SGHTA, CDR2 FQGNSA. CDR3 loop: CASSPGIGGNYGYTF. In DNA form, the CDR3 reads TGTGCCAGCAGCCCTGGGATCGGGGGTAACTATGGCTACACCTTC. Complete variable domain (other parts from reference TRBV7-2 and TRBJ1-2): GAGVSQSPSNKVTEKGKDVELRCDPISGHTALYWYRQSLGQGLEFLIYFQGNSAPDKSGLPSDRFSAERTGGSVSTLTIQRTQQEDSAVYLCASSPGIGGNYGYTFGSGTRLTVV.

This chain connects TRBV6-2 or TRBV6-3 to TRBJ2-3; D is ambiguous. Trimming pared 5 bases from V and 1 base from J, leaving 13 bases between. In germline, CDR1 is MNHEY, CDR2 SVGEGT. This CDR3 comprises 15 residues. The CDR3 is CASSPVWSGTDTQYF. CDR3 DNA: TGTGCCAGCAGTCCCGTTTGGAGCGGCACAGATACGCAGTATTTT.

This chain uses TRBV19 with TRBJ2-3; weak D call: TRBD1 (5 bases). V was cut by 3 bases and J by 3 bases, with 13 bases left in between. The CDR3 has 15 amino acids. Germline V gene sequence: CDR1 LNHDA, CDR2 SQIVND (reference sequence). This CDR3 is CASSISWQGTDTQYF. The CDR3 bases are TGTGCCAGTAGTATTAGCTGGCAGGGAACAGATACGCAGTATTTT.

The V and J genes are TRBV11-2 and TRBJ2-5; 9 nucleotides line up with TRBD2. J was trimmed by 2 bases and V by 7 bases; bases with no gene match: 11. Per the germline V gene, CDR1 is SGHAT and CDR2 is FQNNGV. The CDR3 is 16 amino acids. The CDR3 bases are TGTGCCAGCAACGGATGGCGGGGGGGATTTCAAGAGACCCAGTACTTC. It codes for CASNGWRGGFQETQYF.